The 5 T cell receptor beta chains reported below all come from one sample, sequenced in a study of CD8 T cells in Susac syndrome. An amount of RNA that ranged from roughly 0.45 to 1 ug was reverse transcribed with random hexamers. TCRdb processed the immunoSEQ multiplex PCR reads anew with MiXCR; each CDR3 protein has one entry. The profile shows around 200,000 distinct CDR3 sequences, 90% to 95% of them singletons. Material: CD8+ T cells from PBMCs. These receptors were taken from a human donor with multiple sclerosis.

This sequence joins TRBV13 and TRBJ1-5; tentative D call: TRBD1 (6 bases). The CDR3 runs to 15 residues. V lost 2 bases and J lost 3, with 11 bases in between. From germline, CDR1 is PRHDT and CDR2 FYEKMQ (reference sequence). The CDR3 loop is CASSLRGAPNQPQHF. DNA for the CDR3: TGTGCCAGCAGCTTAAGGGGGGCCCCCAATCAGCCCCAGCATTTT.

The chain links TRBV7-8 to TRBJ2-3; TRBD2 agrees at 10 bases. The CDR3 is 15 residues long. V was clipped by 2 bases and J by 5 bases; unmatched bases: 4. The germline V gene encodes CDR1 SGHVS and CDR2 FQNEAQ. The CDR3 loop reads CASSLSGGAEDTQYF. The DNA for the CDR3 is TGTGCCAGCAGCTTAAGCGGGGGGGCCGAAGATACGCAGTATTTT. Using reference TRBV7-8 and TRBJ2-3 for the parts outside the CDR3, the full variable domain is GAGVSQSPRYKVAKRGQDVALRCDPISGHVSLFWYQQALGQGPEFLTYFQNEAQLDKSGLPSDRFFAERPEGSVSTLKIQRTQQEDSAVYLCASSLSGGAEDTQYFGPGTRLTVL.

This chain connects TRBV5-6 to TRBJ2-1; a possible D gene is TRBD2 (5 bases). The germline V gene encodes CDR1 SGHDT and CDR2 YYEEEE. The CDR3 runs 14 residues. V lost 0 bases to trimming and J lost 9 bases, with 13 bases between them. CDR3 protein: CASSLGAAAGEQFF. In nucleotides, the CDR3 is TGTGCCAGCAGCTTGGGAGCGGCAGCTGGTGAGCAGTTCTTC.

The J gene is TRBJ2-7, the V gene TRBV13; maybe TRBD2 (7 bases). Trimming shortened V by 4 bases and J by 7 bases, and 26 bases separated the two germline ends. The CDR3 is made up of 17 amino acids. Germline V lookup: CDR1 PRHDT, CDR2 FYEKMQ (reference sequence). The CDR3 nucleotides are TGTGCCAGCAGCTCGAATGCGGGCGGGGGCCCGCGGGGGGAGCAGTACTTC. It specifies CASSSNAGGGPRGEQYF.

The chain uses TRBV7-3 and TRBJ2-3; 8 positions agree with TRBD2. Looked up from germline, CDR1 is SGHTA and CDR2 is FQGTGA. This CDR3 has 14 amino acids. V dropped 4 bases and J dropped 4; count of bases not matched to a gene: 4. In nucleotides, the CDR3 is TGTGCCAGCAGCTCCGGGGGGGCGGCAGATACGCAGTATTTT. It translates to CASSSGGAADTQYF.